The 31 T cell receptor beta chains below all came from one sample that was sequenced in a study of T cells of healthy individuals. TCRdb ran MiXCR on the 5' RACE reads and lists one entry per CDR3 protein. The sample lists about 82,000 distinct CDR3 sequences, 4% to 5.5% occurring once. The receptors were gathered from a female donor in good health.

This clonotype was counted at least ten times. The rearrangement uses TRBV5-1 and TRBJ2-1; D assignment may be TRBD1 or TRBD2 (5 bases each). The CDR3 is 17 residues long. Germline values: CDR1 SGHRS, CDR2 YFSETQ. Trimming stripped 5 bases from V and 1 base from J, with 19 bases between. Here the CDR3 reads CASSYGTPHGSYNEQFF. In DNA form, the CDR3 reads TGCGCCAGCAGTTATGGGACCCCCCACGGGTCCTACAATGAGCAGTTCTTC.

Ten or more counts support this clonotype. V and J are TRBV4-1 and TRBJ1-1; D is possibly TRBD1 (5 bases). The CDR3 spans 15 residues. V lost 3 bases, J lost 4 bases, and 15 bases lay in between. The V gene's germline CDR1 is MGHRA and CDR2 YSYEKL. The CDR3 region is CASSQGSGSGTEAFF. For the CDR3, the DNA is TGCGCCAGCAGCCAGGGTTCAGGGTCAGGCACTGAAGCTTTCTTT.

This clonotype was detected ten times or more. V gene TRBV5-1 combines with J gene TRBJ2-5; a weak D match, TRBD2 (6 bases). Trimming removed 1 base from V and 3 bases from J, with 10 bases in between. CDR1 and CDR2 (germline): SGHRS, YFSETQ. CDR3 size: 14 residues. The CDR3 loop reads CASSLLTGEETQYF. CDR3 sequence (DNA): TGCGCCAGCAGCTTGTTAACGGGAGAAGAGACCCAGTACTTC.

This clonotype was found many times. CDR3 sequence: CASSFSGTGIYEQYF. The CDR3 coding sequence is TGTGCCAGCAGTTTCTCCGGGACAGGTATCTACGAGCAGTACTTC. The rearrangement uses TRBV6-5 and TRBJ2-7, with TRBD1 matching over 8 bases. The germline CDR1 and CDR2 sequences are MNHEY and SVGAGI. The CDR3 has 15 residues. J gave up 3 bases and V 4 bases, and 8 bases lay outside the gene matches.

The chain's CDR3 is CASSFGQVYNEQFF. In DNA, the CDR3 is TGTGCCAGCAGCTTCGGACAGGTGTACAATGAGCAGTTCTTC. The genes are TRBV12-3 or TRBV12-4 and TRBJ2-1; 7 nucleotides line up with TRBD1. V shed 6 bases and J 4 bases; nucleotides not matched to a gene: 6. There are 14 residues in the CDR3.

This clonotype has a handful of counts. The chain combines TRBV7-2 with TRBJ1-4; D perhaps matches TRBD1 (6 bases). The germline V gene has CDR1 SGHTA and CDR2 FQGNSA. Trimming took off 0 bases at V and 7 bases at J, with 9 bases between the two ends. The length of the CDR3 is 14 residues. In DNA form, the CDR3 reads TGTGCCAGCAGCTTAGCAGGGGGTGGTGAAAAACTGTTTTTT. Translated, it gives CASSLAGGGEKLFF.

This clonotype turned up a few times. The DNA for the CDR3 is TGTGCCAGCTCACTTATGACAGGGGGGAACTATGGCTACACCTTC. As protein: CASSLMTGGNYGYTF. The J gene is TRBJ1-2, the V gene TRBV18; 9 bases match TRBD1. CDR1 is KGHSH, CDR2 LQKENI, per germline. The CDR3 extends over 15 amino acids. Losses at the gene ends were 4 bases for V and 2 bases for J; bases not matched to a gene: 5.

This clonotype was seen many times. The chain links TRBV5-1 to TRBJ1-6; D is perhaps TRBD1 (5 bases). V was cut by 6 bases and J by 8 bases, with 12 bases left in between. In germline, CDR1 is SGHRS, CDR2 YFSETQ. The CDR3 extends over 13 amino acids. CDR3 residues: CASTTGPDSPLHF. The CDR3 region has the DNA TGCGCCAGCACAACAGGACCGGATTCACCCCTCCACTTT. Looking up the rest from reference TRBV5-1 and TRBJ1-6 gives the full variable domain: KAGVTQTPRYLIKTRGQQVTLSCSPISGHRSVSWYQQTPGQGLQFLFEYFSETQRNKGNFPGRFSGRQFSNSRSEMNVSTLELGDSALYLCASTTGPDSPLHFGNGTRLTVT.

The chain uses TRBV6-2 or TRBV6-3 and TRBJ2-1; D ambiguous. Germline lookup yields CDR1 MNHEY and CDR2 SVGEGT. The CDR3 spans 15 residues. Between the trimmed V and J ends, which lost 0 bases and 9 bases, there was a span of 15 bases. The CDR3 DNA follows: TGTGCCAGCAGTTACTCGCATGCCGGACCCGTTGAGCAGTTCTTC. Residues: CASSYSHAGPVEQFF.

At least ten counts were recorded for this clonotype. This chain joins TRBV6-5 and TRBJ2-2, with TRBD2 identical over 8 bases. The CDR3 is made up of 17 amino acids. Trimming cost V 4 bases and J 1 base; bases outside gene matches: 8. CDR1 and CDR2 (germline): MNHEY, SVGAGI. CDR3 nucleotide sequence: TGTGCCAGCAGTTTTTTAAGCGGGAGTCGGAACACCGGGGAGCTGTTTTTT. Residues: CASSFLSGSRNTGELFF.

This sequence joins TRBV7-9 and TRBJ1-5; TRBD1 is a possible D gene (5 bases). Germline assignment: CDR1 SEHNR and CDR2 FQNEAQ (reference sequence). V was pared by 1 base and J by 6 bases, with 13 bases between. The CDR3 has 15 residues. In nucleotides, the CDR3 is TGTGCCAGCAGCTTAGGGGGTTATCAGGGTCAGCCCCAGCATTTT. Its protein is CASSLGGYQGQPQHF.

V and J are TRBV7-8 and TRBJ1-1; 9 bases agree with TRBD1. The germline V gene has CDR1 SGHVS and CDR2 FQNEAQ. This CDR3 is built from 13 residues. Losses at the gene ends were 5 bases for V and 5 bases for J; bases not matched to a gene: 3. The CDR3 is CASSHRGQTEAFF. In DNA, the CDR3 is TGTGCCAGCAGCCACAGGGGGCAGACTGAAGCTTTCTTT.

This clonotype came up a few times. This chain links TRBV7-9 with TRBJ2-4; the D is unclear. Between the trimmed V and J ends, which lost 2 bases and 3 bases, there was a span of 14 bases. Germline assignment: CDR1 SEHNR and CDR2 FQNEAQ (reference sequence). CDR3 size: 16 residues. This CDR3 is CASSLYYDSGKNIQYF. The CDR3 coding sequence is TGTGCCAGCAGCTTATATTATGACTCGGGCAAAAACATTCAGTACTTC.

This clonotype turned up a few times. The chain uses TRBV27 and TRBJ2-7; tentatively, D is TRBD2 (5 bases). The germline CDR1 and CDR2 sequences are MNHEY and SMNVEV (reference sequence). CDR3 length: 15 amino acids. Deletions cut 5 bases from V and 5 bases from J, with 19 bases between. The CDR3 coding sequence is TGTGCCAGCAGTCCCCCTCGGGGTCTCGCGAACGAGCAGTACTTC. Translated: CASSPPRGLANEQYF.

The chain carries TRBV7-2 and TRBJ2-1, with D possibly being TRBD2 (6 bases). Germline-derived CDR1 and CDR2 are SGHTA and FQGNSA. V lost 2 bases, J lost 10 bases, and 12 bases lay in between. The CDR3 covers 13 residues. The CDR3 is CASSLPGLREQFF. CDR3 nucleotides: TGTGCCAGCAGCTTACCGGGACTTCGAGAGCAGTTCTTC. Full variable domain (rest looked up from reference TRBV7-2 and TRBJ2-1): GAGVSQSPSNKVTEKGKDVELRCDPISGHTALYWYRQSLGQGLEFLIYFQGNSAPDKSGLPSDRFSAERTGGSVSTLTIQRTQQEDSAVYLCASSLPGLREQFFGPGTRLTVL.

This clonotype was observed many times. The chain carries TRBV6-2 or TRBV6-3 and TRBJ1-5; maybe TRBD1 (6 bases). This CDR3 is built from 12 residues. Germline V CDR1 and CDR2: MNHEY, SVGEGT. V gave up 5 bases and J gave up 7 bases, with 9 bases separating them. This chain's CDR3 is CASSTQGQPQHF. The CDR3 nucleotides read TGTGCCAGCAGTACGCAGGGGCAGCCCCAGCATTTT.

V gene TRBV4-1 combines with J gene TRBJ2-1; TRBD2 matches 12 bases. The CDR3 contains 14 residues. Germline values: CDR1 MGHRA, CDR2 YSYEKL. V shed 4 bases, J shed 7 bases, and the junction held 2 bases outside the gene matches. The CDR3 bases are TGCGCCAGCAGCCCACTAGCGGGAGGAAATGAGCAGTTCTTC. Amino acid sequence: CASSPLAGGNEQFF.

This clonotype was counted at least ten times. V and J are TRBV20-1 and TRBJ1-5; D remains ambiguous. CDR3 length: 15 residues. V was trimmed by 2 bases and J by 3 bases, leaving 14 bases between them. Per the germline V gene, CDR1 is DFQATT and CDR2 is SNEGSKA (reference sequence). In nucleotides, the CDR3 is TGCAGTGCTAGAACGGGGATAGAAAACAATCAGCCCCAGCATTTT. This encodes CSARTGIENNQPQHF.

This clonotype has a handful of counts. The chain recombines TRBV7-2 with TRBJ1-1; 8 bases are shared with TRBD1. V shed 5 bases, J shed 7 bases, and the junction held 3 bases outside the gene matches. Germline CDR1 and CDR2: SGHTA and FQGNSA. This CDR3 has 12 amino acids. This CDR3 reads CASSPTGGEAFF. The CDR3 DNA reads TGTGCCAGCAGCCCTACAGGGGGTGAAGCTTTCTTT. Filled out from reference TRBV7-2 and TRBJ1-1, the complete variable domain reads GAGVSQSPSNKVTEKGKDVELRCDPISGHTALYWYRQSLGQGLEFLIYFQGNSAPDKSGLPSDRFSAERTGGSVSTLTIQRTQQEDSAVYLCASSPTGGEAFFGQGTRLTVV.

The table lists this clonotype with many counts. The genes are TRBV6-4 and TRBJ2-3; D possibly corresponds to TRBD2 (6 bases). Looked up from germline, CDR1 is MRHNA and CDR2 is SNTAGT. CDR3 size: 14 residues. V lost 3 bases to trimming and J lost 2 bases, with 9 bases between them. The CDR3 nucleotides read TGTGCCAGCAGTGAAGGGCGGGACACAGATACGCAGTATTTT. It translates to CASSEGRDTDTQYF.

Many counts were recorded for this clonotype. The gene calls are TRBV4-2 and TRBJ2-3; 7 nucleotides line up with TRBD1. The CDR3 is 19 residues long. CDR1 is LGHNA and CDR2 is YNFKEQ in the germline V gene. With V trimmed by 0 bases and J by 1 base, 13 bases remained unmatched. The CDR3 nucleotides are TGTGCCAGCAGCCAAGATCCCGCGGCAGGGGGTTATGGCACAGATACGCAGTATTTT. Translating gives CASSQDPAAGGYGTDTQYF.

This clonotype was seen a few times. The DNA of the CDR3 is TGCGCCAGCAATGAACTCAATGAGCAGTTCTTC. Residues: CASNELNEQFF. This chain connects TRBV5-1 to TRBJ2-1; D is uncertain. V lost 6 bases and J lost 6, with 7 bases in between. The CDR3 extends over 11 amino acids. In germline, CDR1 is SGHRS, CDR2 YFSETQ.

This clonotype showed up many times. The rearrangement joins TRBV7-9 to TRBJ2-7; TRBD2 matches 12 bases. Trimming cost V 5 bases and J 0 bases; bases outside gene matches: 5. Per the germline V gene, CDR1 is SEHNR and CDR2 is FQNEAQ (reference sequence). This CDR3 has 16 residues. The CDR3: CASSRGLAGISYEQYF. CDR3 DNA sequence: TGTGCCAGCAGCCGAGGACTAGCGGGGATCTCCTACGAGCAGTACTTC.

This clonotype was seen ten or more times. V gene TRBV20-1 combines with J gene TRBJ1-1; a weak D match, TRBD1 (5 bases). The V end lost 3 bases, the J end lost 1 base, and 6 bases lay between the germline ends. Per the germline V gene, CDR1 is DFQATT and CDR2 is SNEGSKA (reference sequence). The CDR3 has 12 residues. The CDR3 DNA is TGCAGTGCTAGGGACACGAACACTGAAGCTTTCTTT. Encoded protein: CSARDTNTEAFF.

This clonotype was observed at least ten times. The chain has TRBV15 and TRBJ1-5; no reliable D call. V was cut by 0 bases and J by 7 bases, with 16 bases left in between. The V gene's germline CDR1 is LNHNV and CDR2 YYDKDF (reference sequence). The CDR3 contains 16 residues. The CDR3 DNA reads as TGTGCCACCAGCAGAGAAGGAACCCTCTCTCGGCAGCCCCAGCATTTT. This gives the protein CATSREGTLSRQPQHF.

This clonotype was observed at least ten times. This sequence joins TRBV28 and TRBJ2-1; TRBD2 is a possible D gene (5 bases). V was shortened by 6 bases and J by 8 bases, with 23 bases between the two germline ends. CDR1 MDHEN and CDR2 SYDVKM come from the germline V gene. The CDR3 is 16 amino acids. The CDR3 DNA reads as TGTGCCAGCAGGCGCCTCAGCGGAGCTTCTGTCGATGAGCAGTTCTTC. As protein: CASRRLSGASVDEQFF.

The genes are TRBV13 and TRBJ2-3; D is ambiguous. CDR1 is PRHDT, CDR2 FYEKMQ, per germline (reference sequence). The CDR3 extends over 16 amino acids. V was shortened by 0 bases and J by 2 bases, with 12 bases between the two germline ends. The CDR3 nucleotides are TGTGCCAGCAGCTTAGGGCGCACCCTTTTCACAGATACGCAGTATTTT. This encodes CASSLGRTLFTDTQYF.

This clonotype was detected ten times or more. The V call is TRBV4-1, the J call TRBJ2-7, with no clear D. This CDR3 comprises 15 residues. Germline CDR1 MGHRA, CDR2 YSYEKL. The ends were cut back, 1 base at V and 2 bases at J, with 12 bases in the middle. CDR3 region: CASSQVDGPPYEQYF. CDR3 DNA sequence: TGCGCCAGCAGCCAAGTGGACGGACCCCCCTACGAGCAGTACTTC.

This rearrangement joins TRBV16 to TRBJ1-6; D remains ambiguous. The CDR3 runs to 14 residues. Between the trimmed V and J ends, which lost 2 bases and 7 bases, there was a span of 9 bases. The V gene's germline CDR1 is KGHSY and CDR2 FQNENV. CDR3 amino acids: CASSQIGGNSPLHF. In nucleotides, the CDR3 is TGTGCCAGCAGCCAAATCGGAGGAAATTCACCCCTCCACTTT.

At least ten counts were recorded for this clonotype. The chain carries TRBV14 and TRBJ1-2; TRBD1 might be the D (5 bases). The germline V and J ends were trimmed by 6 bases and 8 bases, with 16 bases remaining between them. Germline V gene data show CDR1 as SGHDN and CDR2 as FVKESK. CDR3 length: 13 residues. Written as DNA, the CDR3 is TGTGCCAGCAGACCCGGGACGGGGCGAGGCTACACCTTC. This translates into CASRPGTGRGYTF.

The genes are TRBV6-5 and TRBJ1-1; D is possibly TRBD1 (5 bases). V was cut by 0 bases and J by 5 bases, with 10 bases left in between. This CDR3 has 14 residues. Per the germline V gene, CDR1 is MNHEY and CDR2 is SVGAGI. The DNA for the CDR3 is TGTGCCAGCAGTTACTCCGCAGGGACGACTGAAGCTTTCTTT. Its translation is CASSYSAGTTEAFF.